This TCR beta chain was found in a study of shared clonotypes between healthy human individuals. Study background: The cohort comprised two women and a few men. Their ages spanned 18 to 49 years. Every donor yielded three CD4 naive, three CD4 memory, two CD8 naive and one CD8 memory plate.

Using immunoSEQ multiplex PCR, the repertoire was profiled, and TCRdb retains in-frame clones only, with some absent. Among 1,100,000 or so clones listed, around 78% were seen once. This CDR3 is 15 amino acids long. Germline V gene sequence: CDR1 SGHRS, CDR2 YFSETQ. V gave up 4 bases and J gave up 2 bases, with 15 bases separating them. The rearrangement uses TRBV5-1 and TRBJ1-1; TRBD1 is a possible D gene (6 bases). The sequenced sample consisted of memory CD4+ T cells from PBMCs. As to subset: CD45RA-negative fraction. The sequence was obtained from a man aged 18 to 29 in good health. Some clones in this sample may be carry-over from other donors' samples. For the CDR3, the DNA is TGCGCCAGCAGCCGAGAGGGGGGAGGAAACACTGAAGCTTTCTTT. The encoded protein is CASSREGGGNTEAFF.